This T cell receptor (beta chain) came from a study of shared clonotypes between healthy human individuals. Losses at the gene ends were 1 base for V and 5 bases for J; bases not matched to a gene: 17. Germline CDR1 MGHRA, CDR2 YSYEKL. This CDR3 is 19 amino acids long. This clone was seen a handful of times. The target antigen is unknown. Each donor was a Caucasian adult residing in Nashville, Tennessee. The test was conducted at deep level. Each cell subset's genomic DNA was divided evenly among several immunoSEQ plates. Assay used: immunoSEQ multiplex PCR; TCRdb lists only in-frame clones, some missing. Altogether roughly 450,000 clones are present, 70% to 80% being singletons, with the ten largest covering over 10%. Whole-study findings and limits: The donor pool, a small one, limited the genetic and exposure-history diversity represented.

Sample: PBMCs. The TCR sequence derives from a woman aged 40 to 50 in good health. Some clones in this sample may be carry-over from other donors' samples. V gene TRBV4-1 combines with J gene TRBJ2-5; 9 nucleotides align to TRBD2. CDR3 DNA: TGCGCCAGCAGCCAAGCGGCAGATGGGGCGGGAGGGCGTGTGGAGACCCAGTACTTC. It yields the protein CASSQAADGAGGRVETQYF.